These 18 T cell receptor beta chains share one sample of origin, sequenced in a study of T cells in tuberculosis. TCRdb's copy holds only in-frame clones and misses some; the assay was immunoSEQ multiplex PCR. The sample lists nearly 35,000 clones; roughly nine tenths were seen once. The material sequenced was PBMCs. The receptors here all came from a donor between 10 and 35 years old with latent tuberculosis or without tuberculosis infection.

This rearrangement joins TRBV5-1 to TRBJ2-7; TRBD1 agrees at 11 bases. The CDR3 totals 16 residues. The trim removed 5 bases at V and 2 bases at J, leaving 9 bases unmatched. CDR1 is SGHRS, CDR2 YFSETQ, per germline. The CDR3 sequence is CASRDQPGQGAYEQYF. As DNA, the CDR3 is TGCGCCAGCAGAGACCAACCGGGACAGGGGGCCTACGAGCAGTACTTC.

The V call is TRBV28, the J call TRBJ2-1; 8 bases are shared with TRBD2. Trimming cost V 5 bases and J 4 bases; bases outside gene matches: 10. This CDR3 region has 16 residues. In germline, CDR1 is MDHEN, CDR2 SYDVKM. In nucleotides, the CDR3 is TGTGCCAGCAGTCACCTCGGGACTAGGACTTACAATGAGCAGTTCTTC. It yields the protein CASSHLGTRTYNEQFF.

Only one count was recorded for this clone. CDR3: CASSSTRGLLAGTQYF. In DNA form, the CDR3 reads TGTGCCAGCAGCTCAACTAGGGGGCTACTAGCAGGGACCCAGTACTTC. The rearrangement links TRBV7-9 to TRBJ2-5; the D gene is possibly TRBD1 (7 bases). Trimming cost V 4 bases and J 7 bases, with 22 bases left between them. Germline V gene lookup returns CDR1 SEHNR and CDR2 FQNEAQ (reference sequence). This CDR3 spans 16 amino acids.

The chain couples TRBV6-5 to TRBJ2-7; 7 bases align to TRBD1. V lost 5 bases and J lost 0; bases outside the gene matches: 7. Germline values: CDR1 MNHEY, CDR2 SVGAGI. There are 15 residues in the CDR3. The CDR3 sequence: CASSRYRDSSYEQYF. The CDR3 DNA is TGTGCCAGCAGTAGATACCGGGACAGCTCCTACGAGCAGTACTTC.

Only one count was recorded for this clone. The chain links TRBV27 to TRBJ2-2; 8 bases align to TRBD2. Trimming cost V 7 bases and J 6 bases; bases outside gene matches: 4. Germline lookup yields CDR1 MNHEY and CDR2 SMNVEV (reference sequence). The CDR3 runs 13 residues. In DNA, the CDR3 is TGTGCCAGCACCTTCGGGGGGGCCGGGGAGCTGTTTTTT. Its translation is CASTFGGAGELFF.

The table lists this clone with a count of one. The chain uses TRBV11-2 and TRBJ2-7; D might be TRBD2 (7 bases). V lost 5 bases and J 1 base, leaving 21 bases between the germline ends. The germline V gene has CDR1 SGHAT and CDR2 FQNNGV. There are 17 residues in the CDR3. The CDR3, as DNA: TGTGCCAGCAGCAGGGGTAGGGGGGGAAGCTTGTCCTACGAGCAGTACTTC. Amino acids: CASSRGRGGSLSYEQYF.

J is TRBJ2-2 and V is TRBV18, with 7 bases lining up with TRBD1. Unmatched junction bases numbered 7, after V lost 3 bases and J lost 6 bases. The CDR3 totals 15 residues. Germline loops: CDR1 KGHSH, CDR2 LQKENI. The CDR3 sequence: CASSPRTGRAGELFF. Here the CDR3 DNA reads TGTGCCAGCTCACCTCGGACAGGAAGGGCCGGGGAGCTGTTTTTT.

The rearrangement uses TRBV2 and TRBJ1-5, with 12 bases aligning to TRBD1. Trimming at V came to 9 bases and at J to 2 bases, leaving 14 bases not matched to a gene. The CDR3 runs 18 residues. Per germline, CDR1 SNHLY and CDR2 FYNNEI. The CDR3 here is CASTALRDRGLGNQPQHF. The CDR3 bases are TGTGCCAGTACCGCCCTCCGGGACAGGGGGCTCGGCAATCAGCCCCAGCATTTT.

This clone has only one observation. V is TRBV28 and J is TRBJ2-4; no firm D call. CDR3 length equals 13 residues. Germline V gene lookup returns CDR1 MDHEN and CDR2 SYDVKM. Trimming pared 4 bases from V and 6 bases from J, leaving 10 bases between. The CDR3 DNA reads TGTGCCAGCAGTTCCCCCCAACTAAACATTCAGTACTTC. It encodes CASSSPQLNIQYF.

The rearrangement uses TRBV9 and TRBJ2-7; 7 bases fit TRBD2. The CDR3 runs 14 residues. V trimming: 4 bases; J trimming: 2 bases; junction bases outside the gene matches: 6. CDR1 SGDLS and CDR2 YYNGEE come from the germline V gene. Here the CDR3 DNA reads TGTGCCAGCAGCCCCAGGGACTACACCTACGAGCAGTACTTC. This translates into CASSPRDYTYEQYF. Combining the CDR3 with reference TRBV9 and TRBJ2-7 gives the whole variable domain DSGVTQTPKHLITATGQRVTLRCSPRSGDLSVYWYQQSLDQGLQFLIQYYNGEERAKGNILERFSAQQFPDLHSELNLSSLELGDSALYFCASSPRDYTYEQYFGPGTRLTVT.

The chain employs TRBV14 and TRBJ2-3; 8 positions agree with TRBD2. The V gene's germline CDR1 is SGHDN and CDR2 FVKESK. The CDR3 covers 18 residues. With V trimmed by 5 bases and J by 6 bases, 19 bases remained unmatched. The CDR3 coding sequence is TGTGCCAGCAGCTTACAGACTAGCTGGGCGGGAGGCCGGGATACGCAGTATTTT. It encodes CASSLQTSWAGGRDTQYF.

This chain connects TRBV6-5 to TRBJ1-5; 9 nucleotides align to TRBD1. Germline-derived CDR1 and CDR2 are MNHEY and SVGAGI. Trimming cost V 5 bases and J 6 bases; bases outside gene matches: 5. The length of the CDR3 is 14 residues. The CDR3 here is CASSANRGLQPQHF. CDR3 nucleotides: TGTGCCAGCAGTGCGAACAGGGGGCTTCAGCCCCAGCATTTT.

The V gene is TRBV7-3, the J gene TRBJ2-3, with 7 bases fitting TRBD2. Germline CDR1 SGHTA, CDR2 FQGTGA. The CDR3 has 17 amino acids. V was clipped by 6 bases and J by 4 bases; unmatched bases: 16. The CDR3 DNA follows: TGTGCCAGCAGTGTAACGAGCGGGATTTTGGTGGCAGATACGCAGTATTTT. Translating gives CASSVTSGILVADTQYF.

The chain combines TRBV6-5 with TRBJ1-1; TRBD1 matches 9 bases. V lost 2 bases, J lost 7 bases, and 5 bases stayed unmatched. The CDR3 is 14 residues long. Looked up from germline, CDR1 is MNHEY and CDR2 is SVGAGI. The CDR3 region has the DNA TGTGCCAGCAGTTACGCGGGACAGGGCGGTGAAGCTTTCTTT. Encoded protein: CASSYAGQGGEAFF.

The chain carries TRBV10-3 and TRBJ2-7; 10 bases align to TRBD2. With V trimmed by 6 bases and J by 1 base, 0 bases remained unmatched. Germline-derived CDR1 and CDR2 are ENHRY and SYGVKD. CDR3 size: 13 residues. The DNA for the CDR3 is TGTGCCATCAGGACTAGCGGGTCCTACGAGCAGTACTTC. Translating it yields CAIRTSGSYEQYF.

This rearrangement joins TRBV6-6 to TRBJ1-6; TRBD1 matches at 10 bases. CDR1 is MNHNY, CDR2 SVGAGI, per germline (reference sequence). After removal of 6 bases from V and 14 bases from J, the junction contained 10 bases not matched to a gene. The CDR3 consists of 14 residues. DNA of the CDR3: TGTGCCAGCAGACTCCCGGGACAGGGGTCTACCCTCCACTTT. Its protein product is CASRLPGQGSTLHF.

The V gene is TRBV30, the J gene TRBJ1-4; D may be TRBD1 (5 bases). CDR3 length: 15 amino acids. Germline V gives CDR1 GTSNPN, CDR2 SVGIG (reference sequence). The V gene lost 1 base and the J gene lost 10 bases, with 19 bases spanning the gap. The DNA for the CDR3 is TGTGCCTGGAGTGAAATTATGGGGCCCCAGGCAAAACTGTTTTTT. As protein: CAWSEIMGPQAKLFF. Complete variable domain (other parts from reference TRBV30 and TRBJ1-4): SQTIHQWPATLVQPVGSPLSLECTVEGTSNPNLYWYRQAAGRGLQLLFYSVGIGQISSEVPQNLSASRPQDRQFILSSKKLLLSDSGFYLCAWSEIMGPQAKLFFGSGTQLSVL.

The V and J genes are TRBV11-1 and TRBJ2-3, with 8 bases identical to TRBD1. CDR1 is SGHAT and CDR2 is FQDESV in the germline V gene (reference sequence). The length of the CDR3 is 15 residues. V was pared by 1 base and J by 3 bases, with 3 bases of the junction left unmatched. CDR3: CASSLVTGGTDTQYF. CDR3 DNA sequence: TGTGCCAGCAGCTTAGTTACAGGGGGAACAGATACGCAGTATTTT.